Following are 27 T cell receptor beta chains from one sample sequenced in a study of response to subunit inactivated influenza vaccine (dated by TCRdb to between 2017 and 2018). Library method: RT-PCR. The run used an Illumina HiSeq 2500. The raw public reads went through TCRdb reprocessing: fastp at Q25, MiXCR clone calling, in-frame beta chains kept. Duplicate CDR3 protein sequences are folded into a single record with the most common DNA and genes. The sample yields roughly 500,000 distinct CDR3 sequences; less than 30% were counted once. The top ten clonotypes cover 1.5% to 2% of the sample. This specimen consisted of CD4+ T cells sorted from PBMCs, obtained roughly 5 days after vaccination. All receptors derive from a man aged 45-65 years who received an inactivated influenza vaccine. Donor details come from another sample of the same person, matched by shared clones.

The J gene is TRBJ1-3, the V gene TRBV4-1; D is ambiguous. CDR3 length equals 13 residues. Germline lookup yields CDR1 MGHRA and CDR2 YSYEKL. Trimming removed 2 bases from V and 5 bases from J, with 7 bases in between. DNA for the CDR3: TGCGCCAGCAGCCAAAGTGTGAGAAACACCATATATTTT. It is translated as CASSQSVRNTIYF.

V usage is TRBV12-3 or TRBV12-4 and J usage is TRBJ1-6; D is unclear. The CDR3 is made up of 12 amino acids. The ends were cut back, 7 bases at V and 6 bases at J, with 7 bases in the middle. CDR3 sequence reads: CASIRGNSPLHF. The CDR3 DNA follows: TGTGCCAGCATTCGGGGTAATTCACCCCTCCACTTT.

Comment on this clonotype: It is unclear where the CDR3 begins or ends on the DNA, so no DNA is shown, and the CDR3 is as TCRdb lists it. The V and J genes are TRBV24-1 and TRBJ2-3; the table's D call, TRBD1, was not checked against the DNA. Germline lookup yields CDR1 KGHDR and CDR2 SFDVKD. The length of the CDR3 is 16 amino acids, counting both ends. CDR3 in amino acids: CCSASFGGGSTDTQYF.

A few counts support this clonotype. This chain links TRBV5-1 with TRBJ2-1; perhaps TRBD2 as D (6 bases). Deletions cut 4 bases from V and 8 bases from J, with 10 bases between. The CDR3 spans 12 residues. Per the germline V gene, CDR1 is SGHRS and CDR2 is YFSETQ. CDR3 coding DNA: TGCGCCAGCAGCCAACAGCGGGATGAGCAGTTCTTC. Translating gives CASSQQRDEQFF.

V usage is TRBV7-8 and J usage is TRBJ1-1; TRBD1 might be the D (6 bases). The CDR3 extends over 14 amino acids. Per germline, CDR1 SGHVS and CDR2 FQNEAQ. Between the trimmed V and J ends, which lost 6 bases and 5 bases, there was a span of 16 bases. CDR3 region: CASRVRGAGTEAFF. The DNA for the CDR3 is TGTGCCAGCAGGGTACGGGGGGCAGGAACTGAAGCTTTCTTT.

This clonotype was counted only a few times. The CDR3 protein is CASSPTMNTEAFF. CDR3 sequence (DNA): TGCGCCAGCAGTCCAACTATGAACACTGAAGCTTTCTTT. This sequence joins TRBV5-1 and TRBJ1-1; unclear D gene. The V gene's germline CDR1 is SGHRS and CDR2 YFSETQ. Between the trimmed V and J ends, which lost 5 bases and 0 bases, there was a span of 8 bases. The CDR3 is 13 amino acids.

This clonotype was seen more than once but under ten times. The DNA of the CDR3 is TGCAGCGTTGAAGGCACTCAGAGAGGCTCCTACAATGAGCAGTTCTTC. It codes for CSVEGTQRGSYNEQFF. The chain joins TRBV29-1 to TRBJ2-1; no firm D call. Trimming took 1 base from V and 0 from J, leaving 13 bases between them. CDR1 and CDR2 from the germline V gene are SQVTM and ANQGSEA. This CDR3 is 16 amino acids long.

The genes are TRBV29-1 and TRBJ2-5; D not resolved. The germline V gene has CDR1 SQVTM and CDR2 ANQGSEA. V was trimmed by 6 bases and J by 0 bases, leaving 14 bases between them. The CDR3 spans 14 residues. The chain's CDR3 is CSVSDNPYQETQYF. As DNA, the CDR3 is TGCAGCGTCTCCGACAACCCGTACCAAGAGACCCAGTACTTC. Complete variable domain (other parts from reference TRBV29-1 and TRBJ2-5): SAVISQKPSRDICQRGTSLTIQCQVDSQVTMMFWYRQQPGQSLTLIATANQGSEATYESGFVIDKFPISRPNLTFSTLTVSNMSPEDSSIYLCSVSDNPYQETQYFGPGTRLLVL.

This clonotype was counted ten times or more. The chain uses TRBV27 and TRBJ2-7; possible D gene TRBD2, 7 bases. This CDR3 comprises 15 residues. V was cut by 3 bases and J by 3 bases, with 15 bases left in between. CDR1 is MNHEY and CDR2 is SMNVEV in the germline V gene (reference sequence). This CDR3 reads CASSFEGGLVYEQYF. The CDR3 DNA follows: TGTGCCAGCAGTTTCGAGGGGGGGCTAGTCTACGAGCAGTACTTC.

This clonotype was picked up a small number of times. The chain is built from TRBV9 and TRBJ2-1; D remains unclear. This CDR3 contains 16 residues. Trimming left V 0 bases short and J 3 bases short, with 13 bases between. The germline V gene has CDR1 SGDLS and CDR2 YYNGEE. The CDR3 sequence: CASSVGPARIYNEQFF. The CDR3 DNA is TGTGCCAGCAGCGTAGGTCCAGCGAGAATCTACAATGAGCAGTTCTTC.

The sample holds a few counts of this clonotype. This rearrangement joins TRBV7-9 to TRBJ1-1, with TRBD1 matching over 8 bases. Losses at the gene ends were 5 bases for V and 4 bases for J; bases not matched to a gene: 6. Germline loops: CDR1 SEHNR, CDR2 FQNEAQ (reference sequence). The CDR3 contains 14 residues. For the CDR3, the DNA is TGTGCCAGCAGCGCTACAGGGGGAGTCACTGAAGCTTTCTTT. It codes for CASSATGGVTEAFF. Together with reference TRBV7-9 and TRBJ1-1, the CDR3 gives the full variable domain: DTGVSQNPRHKITKRGQNVTFRCDPISEHNRLYWYRQTLGQGPEFLTYFQNEAQLEKSRLLSDRFSAERPKGSFSTLEIQRTEQGDSAMYLCASSATGGVTEAFFGQGTRLTVV.

The sample holds a few counts of this clonotype. The genes are TRBV7-2 and TRBJ2-5, with D possibly called TRBD1 or TRBD2 (6 bases each). Deletions cut 5 bases from V and 4 bases from J, with 23 bases between. The CDR3 has 17 amino acids. The germline V gene encodes CDR1 SGHTA and CDR2 FQGNSA. CDR3 sequence: CASSPRLVGGSGETQYF. The CDR3 DNA reads TGTGCCAGCAGCCCCCGGTTAGTGGGGGGCTCCGGAGAGACCCAGTACTTC. Drawing the rest from reference TRBV7-2 and TRBJ2-5, the complete variable domain is GAGVSQSPSNKVTEKGKDVELRCDPISGHTALYWYRQSLGQGLEFLIYFQGNSAPDKSGLPSDRFSAERTGGSVSTLTIQRTQQEDSAVYLCASSPRLVGGSGETQYFGPGTRLLVL.

The chain recombines TRBV12-5 with TRBJ1-2; 7 nucleotides agree with TRBD1. V gave up 1 base and J gave up 0 bases; unmatched junction bases: 2. Germline V gene sequence: CDR1 LGHNT, CDR2 FRNRAP. This CDR3 is built from 15 residues. The DNA of the CDR3 is TGTGCTAGTGGTTTGGACAGGGGAGCTAACTATGGCTACACCTTC. Its translation is CASGLDRGANYGYTF.

This sequence joins TRBV19 and TRBJ1-5, with 9 bases that match TRBD1. The trim removed 5 bases at V and 6 bases at J, leaving 2 bases unmatched. Germline values: CDR1 LNHDA, CDR2 SQIVND (reference sequence). The CDR3 covers 13 residues. For the CDR3, the DNA is TGTGCCAGTAGTCGACAGGGGGTTCAGCCCCAGCATTTT. Its translation: CASSRQGVQPQHF.

The V gene is TRBV7-6, the J gene TRBJ1-5; D ambiguous. V shed 1 base and J shed 5 bases, with 6 bases lying between them. CDR1 SGHVS and CDR2 FNYEAQ come from the germline V gene. The CDR3 has 13 residues. CDR3 in DNA: TGTGCCAGCAGCTTAGTCGTGGATCAGCCCCAGCATTTT. Translation: CASSLVVDQPQHF.

The chain has TRBV29-1 and TRBJ2-2; D possibly corresponds to TRBD1 (8 bases). This CDR3 comprises 13 residues. From germline, CDR1 is SQVTM and CDR2 ANQGSEA. Written as DNA, the CDR3 is TGCGGGGGGGGACAGGCGAACACCGGGGAGCTGTTTTTT. Residues: CGGGQANTGELFF.

V usage is TRBV11-2 and J usage is TRBJ2-3; D gene unclear. The germline CDR1 and CDR2 sequences are SGHAT and FQNNGV. V lost 8 bases to trimming and J lost 6 bases, with 30 bases between them. This CDR3 is built from 18 residues. CDR3 in DNA: TGTGCCAGCTGCCCAAGCTTACTGGCTGGGTTATCACGGGATACGCAGTATTTT. Encoded protein: CASCPSLLAGLSRDTQYF.

V gene TRBV20-1 combines with J gene TRBJ1-5; 9 positions agree with TRBD1. The trim removed 6 bases at V and 7 bases at J, leaving 10 bases unmatched. The CDR3 is 14 residues long. Germline CDR1 and CDR2: DFQATT and SNEGSKA (reference sequence). The CDR3 coding sequence is TGCAGTGCGAGCCGGGACAGGGACGGGCAGCCCCAGCATTTT. Amino acids: CSASRDRDGQPQHF.

This chain uses TRBV25-1 with TRBJ2-5; 9 positions match TRBD1. J gave up 5 bases and V 6 bases, and 10 bases lay outside the gene matches. There are 15 residues in the CDR3. In germline, CDR1 is MGHDK, CDR2 SYGVNS. The CDR3 bases are TGTGCCAGCAGGGGGACAGGGTTTTCCAGGGAGACCCAGTACTTC. Amino acid sequence: CASRGTGFSRETQYF.

This CDR3 reads CSVDWTDTQYF. The CDR3 region has the DNA TGCAGCGTTGATTGGACAGATACGCAGTATTTT. The V call is TRBV29-1, the J call TRBJ2-3; no firm D call. V was cut by 3 bases and J by 3 bases, with 4 bases left in between. Per germline, CDR1 SQVTM and CDR2 ANQGSEA. The CDR3 loop spans 11 amino acids.

V is TRBV7-9 and J is TRBJ2-7; D not resolved. Trimming took off 6 bases at V and 7 bases at J, with 13 bases between the two ends. Per the germline V gene, CDR1 is SEHNR and CDR2 is FQNEAQ (reference sequence). The CDR3 extends over 12 amino acids. The DNA for the CDR3 is TGTGCCAGCAGTCCCGAGATCGGGGAGCAGTACTTC. It translates to CASSPEIGEQYF.

The chain recombines TRBV6-1 with TRBJ1-5, with a tentative D call TRBD1 (5 bases). V was clipped by 0 bases and J by 4 bases, with 13 bases between them. CDR3 length equals 16 residues. From germline, CDR1 is MNHNS and CDR2 SASEGT. As DNA, the CDR3 is TGTGCCAGCAGTGAAGCGCGGCCAGGGATTAATCAGCCCCAGCATTTT. Translating gives CASSEARPGINQPQHF.

The V and J genes are TRBV29-1 and TRBJ2-5; D is possibly TRBD2 (6 bases). Trimming took off 6 bases at V and 0 bases at J, with 8 bases between the two ends. Germline assignment: CDR1 SQVTM and CDR2 ANQGSEA. The CDR3 sequence is 12 residues long. In DNA form, the CDR3 reads TGCAGCGTGGCGGGGAACCAAGAGACCCAGTACTTC. Translated, it gives CSVAGNQETQYF.

The V gene is TRBV5-1, the J gene TRBJ2-2, with D possibly matching TRBD2 (6 bases). The CDR3 length is 15 residues. Trimming pared 6 bases from V and 6 bases from J, leaving 18 bases between. Germline V CDR1 and CDR2: SGHRS, YFSETQ. In nucleotides, the CDR3 is TGCGCCAGCACCCGAGATGGGGGGAAACCCGGGGAGCTGTTTTTT. Amino acid sequence: CASTRDGGKPGELFF.

This clonotype was picked up one time. The V gene is TRBV7-2, the J gene TRBJ1-2; TRBD1 is a possible D gene (6 bases). Trimming left V 4 bases short and J 3 bases short, with 12 bases between. In germline, CDR1 is SGHTA, CDR2 FQGNSA. The CDR3 is 14 amino acids. CDR3 sequence (DNA): TGTGCCAGCAGCTCCAGACAGGCCGACTATGGCTACACCTTC. As protein: CASSSRQADYGYTF.

This clonotype has only one observation. V gene TRBV7-2 combines with J gene TRBJ2-7, with 9 bases fitting TRBD1. Germline lookup yields CDR1 SGHTA and CDR2 FQGNSA. The CDR3 spans 15 residues. J lost 7 bases, V lost 3 bases, and 10 bases had no gene match. This CDR3 reads CASSFNRGPTGEQYF. CDR3 nucleotides: TGTGCCAGCAGCTTTAACAGGGGGCCAACGGGGGAGCAGTACTTC.

This clonotype was recorded only once. Mismatch with germline at one junction end may stem from a read error. The chain carries TRBV7-2 and TRBJ2-5; tentatively, D is TRBD1 or TRBD2 (7 bases each). From germline, CDR1 is SGHTA and CDR2 FQGNSA. The CDR3 is 14 amino acids. For the CDR3, the DNA is TGTGCCAGCAGCCCCAGGGGGGACTATCGTGGCGTGGTCTTC. Protein sequence: CASSPRGDYRGVVF. The full variable domain, rest sourced from reference TRBV7-2 and TRBJ2-5, is GAGVSQSPSNKVTEKGKDVELRCDPISGHTALYWYRQSLGQGLEFLIYFQGNSAPDKSGLPSDRFSAERTGGSVSTLTIQRTQQEDSAVYLCASSPRGDYRGVVFGPGTRLLVL.